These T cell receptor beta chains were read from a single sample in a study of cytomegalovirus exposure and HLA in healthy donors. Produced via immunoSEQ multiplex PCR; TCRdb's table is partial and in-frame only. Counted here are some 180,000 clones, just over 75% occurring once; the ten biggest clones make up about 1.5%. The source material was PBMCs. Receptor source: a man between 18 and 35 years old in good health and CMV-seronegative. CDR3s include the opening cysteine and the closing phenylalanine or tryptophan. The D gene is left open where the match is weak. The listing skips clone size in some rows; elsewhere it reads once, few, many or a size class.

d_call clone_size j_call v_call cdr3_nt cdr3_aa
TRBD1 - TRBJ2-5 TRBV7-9 TGTGCCAGCAGCCCAGGGACAGTAGGAGAGACCCAGTACTTC CASSPGTVGETQYF
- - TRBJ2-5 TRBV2 TGTGCCAGCAGAAGCTTACTACAGGGATTTGTAGGCGAGACCCAGTACTTC CASRSLLQGFVGETQYF
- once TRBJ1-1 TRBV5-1 TGCGCCAGCAGACGGGTTTTGGACACTGAAGCTTTCTTT CASRRVLDTEAFF
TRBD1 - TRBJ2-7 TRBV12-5 TGTGCTAGTGGACGGACAGGGGCGGGCGAGCAGTACTTC CASGRTGAGEQYF
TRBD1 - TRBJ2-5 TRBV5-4 TGTGCCAGCAGCTTGACGACAGGGTATGAGACCCAGTACTTC CASSLTTGYETQYF
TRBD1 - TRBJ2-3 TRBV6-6 TGTGCCAGCAGTTCACGACAGGGGCGGGATACGCAGTATTTT CASSSRQGRDTQYF
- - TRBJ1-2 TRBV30 TGTGCCTGGAGTCAACAGGGAAGTGGCTACACCTTC CAWSQQGSGYTF
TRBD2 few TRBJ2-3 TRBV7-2 TGTGCCAGCAGCCCCGCTCGACTAGCCACGGATACGCAGTATTTT CASSPARLATDTQYF
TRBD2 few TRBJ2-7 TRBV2 TGTGCCAGCAACCAACTAGCGGCCTTTTACGAGCAGTACTTC CASNQLAAFYEQYF
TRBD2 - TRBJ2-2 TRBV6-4 TGTGCCAGCGCAACTAGCGGGAGCCGTACCGGGGAGCTGTTTTTT CASATSGSRTGELFF
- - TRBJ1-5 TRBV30 TGTGCCTGGAGTCGGAACGGGAATCAGCCCCAGCATTTT CAWSRNGNQPQHF
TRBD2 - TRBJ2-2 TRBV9 TGTGCCAGCAGCTCAACAGGACTAGCGGCCGGGGAGCTGTTTTTT CASSSTGLAAGELFF
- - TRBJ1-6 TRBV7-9 TGTGCCAGCAGCTTAACGTCGGAGAAAGGATCACCCCTCCACTTT CASSLTSEKGSPLHF
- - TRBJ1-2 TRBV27 TGTGCCAGCAGCCCGGACAGAGCTAACTATGGCTACACCTTC CASSPDRANYGYTF
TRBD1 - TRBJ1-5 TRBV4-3 TGCGCCAGCAGCCAAGAGGACAGGGGCAATCAGCCCCAGCATTTT CASSQEDRGNQPQHF
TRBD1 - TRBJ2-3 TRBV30 TGTGCCTGGAGTGTAGCGGACAGGGGGCTCTGGACGCAGTATTTT CAWSVADRGLWTQYF
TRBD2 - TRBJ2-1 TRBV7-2 TGTGCCAGCCGGCTAGCGGGAGATATAGGTGAGCAGTTCTTC CASRLAGDIGEQFF
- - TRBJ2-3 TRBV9 TGTGCCAGCAGCGTAGTCGAGGGCACAGATACGCAGTATTTT CASSVVEGTDTQYF
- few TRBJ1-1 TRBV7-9 TGTGCCAGCATCTTTAACGGAGGGGAGGGGGTGAGGAACACTGAAGCTTTCTTT CASIFNGGEGVRNTEAFF
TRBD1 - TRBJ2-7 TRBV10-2 TGCGCCAGCAGCGGGGGACAGGGCTTGACCTACGAGCAGTACTTC CASSGGQGLTYEQYF
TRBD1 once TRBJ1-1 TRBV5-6 TGTGCCAGCAGCTTGAGGAGTCTACAGGGGGCGAACACTGAAGCTTTCTTT CASSLRSLQGANTEAFF
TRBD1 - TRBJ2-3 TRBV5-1 TGCGCCAGCAGCAACCGGACAGGGAAAGATACGCAGTATTTT CASSNRTGKDTQYF
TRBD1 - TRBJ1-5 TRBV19 TGTGCCAGTAGTTCAACAGGGGATCCTTCGCATCAGCCCCAGCATTTT CASSSTGDPSHQPQHF
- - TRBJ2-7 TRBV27 TGTGCCAGCAGTGGGACTGCCGCCTACGAGCAGTACTTC CASSGTAAYEQYF
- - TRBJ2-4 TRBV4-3 TGCGCCAGCAGCGTGGGACTCCAAAACATTCAGTACTTC CASSVGLQNIQYF
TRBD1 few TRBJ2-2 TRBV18 TGTGCCAGCTCTCACAGGGGGCTACCAATCGGGGAGCTGTTTTTT CASSHRGLPIGELFF
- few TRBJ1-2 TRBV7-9 TGTGCCAGCAGCCCAGGGGCGAACTATGGCTACACCTTC CASSPGANYGYTF
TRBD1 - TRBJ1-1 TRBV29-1 TGCACAAACCGGGACAGGAACACTGAAGCTTTCTTT CTNRDRNTEAFF
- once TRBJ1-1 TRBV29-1 TGCAGCGTAGAGACAGGTCTGAACACTGAAGCTTTCTTT CSVETGLNTEAFF
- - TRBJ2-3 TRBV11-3 TGTGCCAGCAGCCCTATGGTCTCCACAGATACGCAGTATTTT CASSPMVSTDTQYF
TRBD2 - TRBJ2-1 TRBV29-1 TGCAGCGCCGAGCCTAGCGGGAGCCACTACAATGAGCAGTTCTTC CSAEPSGSHYNEQFF
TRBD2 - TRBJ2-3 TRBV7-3 TGTGCCAGCAGCCCCCAGCGGGGGGGCACAGATACGCAGTATTTT CASSPQRGGTDTQYF
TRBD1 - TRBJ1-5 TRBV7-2 TGTGCCAGCAGCTTAGTACAGGGGGGGAATCAGCCCCAGCATTTT CASSLVQGGNQPQHF
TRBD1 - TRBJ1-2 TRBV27 TGTGCCAGCAGTTTATCCCGGACAGGGACCTATGGCTACACCTTC CASSLSRTGTYGYTF
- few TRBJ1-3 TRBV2 TGTGCCAGTTGTGGGCAGGCCATCTCTGGAAACACCATATATTTT CASCGQAISGNTIYF
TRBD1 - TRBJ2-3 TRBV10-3 TGTGCCATCAGGATCCGGGACAGGCTACATTTT CAIRIRDRLHF
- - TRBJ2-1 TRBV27 TGTGCCAGCAGCCCCGGGGGGCTCGGTAACAATGAGCAGTTCTTC CASSPGGLGNNEQFF
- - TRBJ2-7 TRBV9 TGTGCCAGCAGCGTGGACAGTAGCTCCTACGAGCAGTACTTC CASSVDSSSYEQYF
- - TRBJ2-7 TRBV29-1 TGCAGCGCCAAGACAGCGACCTACGAGCAGTACTTC CSAKTATYEQYF
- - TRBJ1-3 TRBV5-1 TGCGCCAGCAGCTTCGGCAGGGTCTCAGGAAACACCATATATTTT CASSFGRVSGNTIYF
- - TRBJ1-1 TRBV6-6 TGTGCCAGCATTTCAAGTGGGGGCGTCGCTTTCTTT CASISSGGVAFF
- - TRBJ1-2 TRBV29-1 TGCAGCGTGCGGGACCCCTATGGCTACACCTTC CSVRDPYGYTF
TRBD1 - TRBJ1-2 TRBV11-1 TGTGCCAGCAGCCCGGACAGGCTACCCTATGGCTACACCTTC CASSPDRLPYGYTF
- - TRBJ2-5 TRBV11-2 TGTGCCAGCAGCCCGGACCAGGGGGAGACCCAGTACTTC CASSPDQGETQYF
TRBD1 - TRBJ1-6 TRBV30 TGTGCCTGGAACCCCTTGACAGGGCCAAATTCACCCCTCCACTTT CAWNPLTGPNSPLHF
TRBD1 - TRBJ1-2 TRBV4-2 TGTGCCAGCAGCCCTAGGACAGGGGGCTATGGCTACACCTTC CASSPRTGGYGYTF
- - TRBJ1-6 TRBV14 TGTGCCAGCAGCCAAGGTGGGAACAGGGAATGGAATTCACCCCTCCACTTT CASSQGGNREWNSPLHF
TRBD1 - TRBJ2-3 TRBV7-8 TGTGCCAGCAGCCAGGGACAGCTAAGCACAGATACGCAGTATTTT CASSQGQLSTDTQYF
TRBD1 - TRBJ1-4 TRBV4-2 TGTGCCAGCAGCCAAGAAACCCGGGACAGGGGTGGAAAACTGTTTTTT CASSQETRDRGGKLFF
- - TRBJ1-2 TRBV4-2 TGTGCCAGCAGCCCTGGCGAGGGATTGGTTGGCTACACCTTC CASSPGEGLVGYTF
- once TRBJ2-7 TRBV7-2 TGTGCCAGCAGCTTGGACAGCAGGAGCTCCTACGAGCAGTACTTC CASSLDSRSSYEQYF
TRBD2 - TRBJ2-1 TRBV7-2 TGTGCCAGCAGCTTAGCTAGCGGGGCATACAATGAGCAGTTCTTC CASSLASGAYNEQFF